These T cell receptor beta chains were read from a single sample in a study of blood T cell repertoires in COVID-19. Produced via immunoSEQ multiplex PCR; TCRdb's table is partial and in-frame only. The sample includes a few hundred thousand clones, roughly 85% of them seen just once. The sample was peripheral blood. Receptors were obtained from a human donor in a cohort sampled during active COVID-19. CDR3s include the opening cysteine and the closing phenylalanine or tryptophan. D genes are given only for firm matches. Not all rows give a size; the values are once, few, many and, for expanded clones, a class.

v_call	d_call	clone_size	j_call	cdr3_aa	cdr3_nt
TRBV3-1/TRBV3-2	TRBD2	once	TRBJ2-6	CASSPPGLAFSGANVLTF	TGTGCCAGCAGCCCCCCGGGACTAGCGTTCTCTGGGGCCAACGTCCTGACTTTC
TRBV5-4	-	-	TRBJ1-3	CASSLPGKRNTIYF	TGTGCCAGCAGCTTGCCCGGGAAAAGGAACACCATATATTTT
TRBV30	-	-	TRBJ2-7	CARSQGTGYEQYF	TGTGCACGTTCACAGGGCACGGGTTACGAGCAGTACTTC
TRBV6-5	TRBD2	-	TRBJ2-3	CASKRGLSTDTQYF	TGTGCCAGCAAGCGGGGGCTTAGCACAGATACGCAGTATTTT
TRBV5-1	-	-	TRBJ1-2	CASSLATGTGSYTF	TGCGCCAGCAGCTTGGCTACCGGGACTGGGTCCTACACCTTC
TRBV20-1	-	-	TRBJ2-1	CSARPIHEQFF	TGCAGTGCTAGACCTATCCATGAGCAGTTCTTC
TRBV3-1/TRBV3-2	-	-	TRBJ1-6	CASSPRRTDNSPLHF	TGTGCCAGCAGCCCAAGACGGACTGATAATTCACCCCTCCACTTT
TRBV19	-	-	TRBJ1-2	CASSASPYGYTF	TGTGCCAGTAGTGCGTCCCCCTATGGCTACACCTTC
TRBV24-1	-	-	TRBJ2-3	CATSDFGASGTDTQYF	TGTGCCACCAGTGATTTCGGGGCTAGCGGCACAGATACGCAGTATTTT
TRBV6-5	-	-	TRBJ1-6	CASSYGRPYNSPLHF	TGTGCCAGCTCCTACGGGAGGCCCTATAATTCACCCCTCCACTTT
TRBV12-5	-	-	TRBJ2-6	CASGSDRRSSGANVLTF	TGTGCTAGTGGCTCCGACAGACGATCCTCTGGGGCCAACGTCCTGACTTTC
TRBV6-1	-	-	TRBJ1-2	CASSEMGGINNYGYTF	TGTGCCAGCAGTGAGATGGGGGGGATAAACAACTATGGCTACACCTTC
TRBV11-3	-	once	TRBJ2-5	CASSLAGYTETQYF	TGTGCCAGCAGCTTAGCAGGGTATACGGAGACCCAGTACTTC
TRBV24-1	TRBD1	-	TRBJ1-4	CATSESQGKLFF	TGTGCCACCAGTGAGTCACAGGGGAAACTGTTTTTT
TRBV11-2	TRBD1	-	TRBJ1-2	CASSSKTGIYGYTF	TGTGCCAGCAGCTCCAAGACAGGGATCTATGGCTACACCTTC
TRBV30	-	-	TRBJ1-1	CASDGGDVSTEAFF	TGTGCTTCGGACGGGGGGGATGTGAGCACTGAAGCTTTCTTT
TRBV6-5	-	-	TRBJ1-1	CASSYSRMNTEAFF	TGTGCCAGCAGTTATTCCAGAATGAACACTGAAGCTTTCTTT
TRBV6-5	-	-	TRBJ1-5	CASRYTAYSNQPQHF	TGTGCCAGCAGATATACAGCATATAGCAATCAGCCCCAGCATTTT
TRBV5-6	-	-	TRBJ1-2	CASSLTGSHGYTF	TGTGCCAGCAGCTTGACGGGAAGTCATGGCTACACCTTC
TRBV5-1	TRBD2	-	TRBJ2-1	CASSPTGGAYNEQFF	TGCGCCAGCAGCCCGACGGGGGGGGCCTACAATGAGCAGTTCTTC
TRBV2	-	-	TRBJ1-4	CASGVSQRGGKLFF	TGTGCCAGCGGGGTTAGCCAGCGGGGTGGAAAACTGTTTTTT
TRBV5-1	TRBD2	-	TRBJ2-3	CASSLAQRGVPSDTQYF	TGCGCCAGCAGCTTGGCACAGCGGGGGGTCCCCTCAGATACGCAGTATTTT
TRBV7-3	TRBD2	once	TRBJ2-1	CASSIGTSFYNEQFF	TGTGCCAGCAGCATAGGGACTAGCTTCTACAATGAGCAGTTCTTC
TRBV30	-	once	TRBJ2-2	CAWSRTGFGELFF	TGTGCCTGGAGTCGAACAGGGTTCGGGGAGCTGTTTTTT
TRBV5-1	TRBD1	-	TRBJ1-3	CASSSGQGSSGNTIYF	TGCGCCAGCAGCTCAGGACAGGGCTCCTCTGGAAACACCATATATTTT
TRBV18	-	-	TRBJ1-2	CASSPPWGRKDGYTF	TGTGCCAGCTCACCACCGTGGGGGAGGAAGGATGGCTACACCTTC
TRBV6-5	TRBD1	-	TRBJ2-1	CASTGQGYNEQFF	TGTGCCAGCACCGGACAGGGCTACAATGAGCAGTTCTTC
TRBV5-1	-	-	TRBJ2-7	CASSWTLPYEQYF	TGCGCCAGCAGCTGGACACTTCCCTACGAGCAGTACTTC
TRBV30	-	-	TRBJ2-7	CACRGRAGEEQYF	TGTGCCTGCAGGGGCAGGGCGGGAGAAGAGCAGTACTTC
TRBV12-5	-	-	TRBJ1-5	CASGLHMGGGGNQPQHF	TGTGCTAGTGGTTTGCATATGGGAGGGGGGGGCAATCAGCCCCAGCATTTT
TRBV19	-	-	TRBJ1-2	CASKQEKVHGYTF	TGTGCCAGTAAGCAGGAAAAAGTGCATGGCTACACCTTC
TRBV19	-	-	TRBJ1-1	CASSLQGRTTEAFF	TGTGCCAGTAGTTTACAGGGCCGAACCACTGAAGCTTTCTTT
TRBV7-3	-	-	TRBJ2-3	CASSSTTTDTQYF	TGTGCCAGCAGTTCGACTACAACAGATACGCAGTATTTT
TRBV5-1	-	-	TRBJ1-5	CASSLDGDQPQHF	TGCGCCAGCAGCCTAGACGGAGATCAGCCCCAGCATTTT
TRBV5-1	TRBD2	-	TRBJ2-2	CASSLSGDANTGELFF	TGCGCCAGCAGCTTGAGCGGGGACGCGAACACCGGGGAGCTGTTTTTT
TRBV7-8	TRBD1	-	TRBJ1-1	CASSLEGAAEAFF	TGTGCCAGCAGCTTAGAGGGGGCGGCTGAAGCTTTCTTT
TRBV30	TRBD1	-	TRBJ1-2	CAWSASGTGGYGYTF	TGTGCCTGGAGTGCTTCCGGGACAGGAGGGTATGGCTACACCTTC
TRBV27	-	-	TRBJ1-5	CASRLGEGQPQHF	TGTGCCAGCAGACTAGGGGAGGGGCAGCCCCAGCATTTT
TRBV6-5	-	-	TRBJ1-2	CASRIQGYGYTF	TGTGCCAGCAGGATACAGGGCTATGGCTACACCTTC
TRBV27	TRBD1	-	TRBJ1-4	CASSLSPGTGVEKLFF	TGTGCCAGCAGTTTATCTCCCGGGACAGGGGTTGAAAAACTGTTTTTT
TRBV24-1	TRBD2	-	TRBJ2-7	CATSEGKLAGEYEQYF	TGTGCCACCAGTGAGGGGAAACTAGCGGGGGAGTACGAGCAGTACTTC
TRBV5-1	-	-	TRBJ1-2	CASSLDTNYGYTF	TGCGCCAGCAGCTTGGACACAAACTATGGCTACACCTTC
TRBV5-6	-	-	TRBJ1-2	CASSLGGYGYTF	TGTGCCAGCAGCTTAGGGGGCTATGGCTACACCTTC
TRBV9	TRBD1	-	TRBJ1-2	CASSVRTTGVNIYGYTF	TGTGCCAGCAGCGTACGTACTACAGGGGTCAATATCTATGGCTACACCTTC
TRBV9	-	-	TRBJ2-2	CASSVLGGFTGELFF	TGTGCCAGCAGCGTTTTGGGGGGATTCACCGGGGAGCTGTTTTTT
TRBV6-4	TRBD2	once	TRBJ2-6	CASSDIWEGAPSGANVLTF	TGTGCCAGCAGTGATATTTGGGAGGGTGCCCCCTCTGGGGCCAACGTCCTGACTTTC
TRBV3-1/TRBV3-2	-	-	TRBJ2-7	CASSQLSSYEQYF	TGTGCCAGCAGCCAGCTCAGCTCCTACGAGCAGTACTTC
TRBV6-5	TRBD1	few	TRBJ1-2	CATRQGWGAKGYTF	TGTGCCACCAGACAGGGATGGGGAGCCAAGGGCTACACCTTC
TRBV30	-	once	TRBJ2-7	CAWGDTSYEQYF	TGTGCCTGGGGGGACACCTCCTACGAGCAGTACTTC
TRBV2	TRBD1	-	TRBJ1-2	CASDRDSPYGYTF	TGTGCCAGCGACCGGGACAGTCCCTATGGCTACACCTTC
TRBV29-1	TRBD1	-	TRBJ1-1	CSVARTGGIGEAFF	TGCAGCGTAGCAAGGACAGGGGGTATTGGTGAAGCTTTCTTT
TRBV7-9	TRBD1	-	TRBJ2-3	CASSLVLLTGADTQYF	TGTGCCAGCAGCTTAGTTCTTCTTACAGGGGCAGATACGCAGTATTTT
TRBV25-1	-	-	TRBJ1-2	CASSERLNYGYTF	TGTGCCAGCAGTGAACGTCTAAACTATGGCTACACCTTC
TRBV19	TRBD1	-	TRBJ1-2	CASNGQAFGGYTF	TGTGCCAGTAATGGACAGGCCTTTGGGGGCTACACCTTC
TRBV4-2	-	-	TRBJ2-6	CASSQGGGANVLTF	TGTGCCAGCAGCCAGGGGGGTGGGGCCAACGTCCTGACTTTC